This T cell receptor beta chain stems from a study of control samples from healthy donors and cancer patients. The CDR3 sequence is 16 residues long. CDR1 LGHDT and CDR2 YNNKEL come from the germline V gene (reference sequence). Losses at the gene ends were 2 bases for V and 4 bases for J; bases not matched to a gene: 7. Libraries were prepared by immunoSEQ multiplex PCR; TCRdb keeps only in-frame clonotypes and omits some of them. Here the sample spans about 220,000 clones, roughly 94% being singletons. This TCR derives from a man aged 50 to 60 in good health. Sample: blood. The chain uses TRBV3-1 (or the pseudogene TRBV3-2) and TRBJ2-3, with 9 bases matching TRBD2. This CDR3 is CASSQIGRGGADTQYF. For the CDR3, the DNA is TGTGCCAGCAGCCAAATCGGGCGGGGGGGCGCAGATACGCAGTATTTT.